Presented here are 19 T cell receptor beta chains from one specimen sequenced in a study of CD8 T cells in Susac syndrome. Random hexamers were used to reverse transcribe the RNA input (about 0.5 to 1 ug). One entry per CDR3 protein, called by TCRdb with MiXCR from the immunoSEQ multiplex PCR reads. The sample carries roughly 190,000 distinct CDR3 sequences, roughly 94% recorded once. The material sequenced was CD8+ T cells from PBMCs. The receptors were sampled from a human donor with Susac syndrome.

This clonotype was observed a handful of times. The V and J genes are TRBV19 and TRBJ2-1; D uncertain. Germline CDR1 and CDR2: LNHDA and SQIVND (reference sequence). The CDR3 extends over 10 amino acids. The V gene lost 5 bases and the J gene lost 9 bases, with 5 bases spanning the gap. The CDR3 protein is CASSGGEQFF. CDR3 bases: TGTGCCAGTAGTGGTGGTGAGCAGTTCTTC.

The chain combines TRBV28 with TRBJ2-1, with TRBD1 matching 8 bases. The CDR3 consists of 16 residues. Germline CDR1 MDHEN, CDR2 SYDVKM. After removal of 7 bases from V and 4 bases from J, the junction contained 12 bases not matched to a gene. The CDR3 DNA sequence: TGTGCCAGCATCAACCCAAGACAGGGGTTTTACAATGAGCAGTTCTTC. Translation gives CASINPRQGFYNEQFF.

The chain is built from TRBV28 and TRBJ2-3; the match to TRBD2 covers 11 bases. V trimming: 2 bases; J trimming: 3 bases; junction bases outside the gene matches: 4. Germline-derived CDR1 and CDR2 are MDHEN and SYDVKM. The CDR3 length is 16 residues. The CDR3 coding sequence is TGTGCCAGCAGTTTAGGGACTAGCGGACCTACAGATACGCAGTATTTT. This encodes CASSLGTSGPTDTQYF.

This rearrangement joins TRBV27 to TRBJ1-2; 11 positions agree with TRBD1. Germline CDR1 MNHEY, CDR2 SMNVEV (reference sequence). The CDR3 is made up of 14 amino acids. With 8 bases clipped from V and 4 bases from J, the junction kept 6 bases outside the gene matches. The CDR3 coding sequence is TGTGCCAGCGGAGGACAGGGGGCTCTCTATGGCTACACCTTC. It translates to CASGGQGALYGYTF.

The genes are TRBV11-2 and TRBJ2-7, with 7 bases lining up with TRBD1. The J segment lost 3 bases and the V segment lost 5 bases, leaving 7 bases of the junction unmatched. The CDR3 runs 14 residues. Germline V gives CDR1 SGHAT, CDR2 FQNNGV. The chain's CDR3 is CASSPRDRYYEQYF. In DNA, the CDR3 is TGTGCCAGCAGCCCCCGGGACAGATACTACGAGCAGTACTTC.

The chain recombines TRBV25-1 with TRBJ1-2, with D possibly matching TRBD1 (5 bases). Germline CDR1 reads MGHDK; CDR2 reads SYGVNS. The germline V and J ends were trimmed by 5 bases and 8 bases, with 18 bases remaining between them. This CDR3 has 14 residues. CDR3 nucleotides: TGTGCCAGCAGTACGGAGGGACGAACTGGAGGCTACACCTTC. The encoded protein is CASSTEGRTGGYTF.

The J gene is TRBJ2-1, the V gene TRBV5-6; D uncertain. This CDR3 contains 11 residues. Trimming shortened V by 2 bases and J by 8 bases, and 5 bases separated the two germline ends. The V gene's germline CDR1 is SGHDT and CDR2 YYEEEE. Here the CDR3 DNA reads TGTGCCAGCAGCTTCAAAGATGAGCAGTTCTTC. Amino acid sequence: CASSFKDEQFF.

V is TRBV2 and J is TRBJ1-2; TRBD1 aligns across 10 bases. This CDR3 has 14 amino acids. V lost 5 bases and J lost 7; bases outside the gene matches: 7. Germline V lookup: CDR1 SNHLY, CDR2 FYNNEI. The CDR3 sequence is CASSQDRGTFGYTF. The DNA for the CDR3 is TGTGCCAGCAGTCAGGACAGGGGGACGTTTGGCTACACCTTC.

The rearrangement joins TRBV5-1 to TRBJ2-7; D gene unclear. Germline CDR1 SGHRS, CDR2 YFSETQ. The CDR3 is 11 amino acids. The V end was cut by 2 bases, the J end by 7 bases, with 7 bases between. The CDR3 reads CASSLGEEQYF. As DNA, the CDR3 is TGCGCCAGCAGCTTAGGAGAGGAGCAGTACTTC.

The gene calls are TRBV19 and TRBJ2-7; 10 nucleotides line up with TRBD1. Germline trimming cut 5 bases from V and 5 bases from J; bases unmatched to any gene: 6. Germline CDR1 and CDR2: LNHDA and SQIVND (reference sequence). The CDR3 covers 14 residues. The CDR3 loop is CASSVGTGDDEQYF. CDR3 bases: TGTGCCAGTAGTGTCGGGACAGGGGATGACGAGCAGTACTTC.

Only one count was recorded for this clonotype. The V gene is TRBV7-9, the J gene TRBJ2-1, with 8 bases lining up with TRBD1. The germline V gene has CDR1 SEHNR and CDR2 FQNEAQ (reference sequence). CDR3 length: 15 amino acids. J was trimmed by 4 bases and V by 6 bases; bases with no gene match: 8. The CDR3 bases are TGTGCCAGCAGACGAGGACAGGGTGCGTACAATGAGCAGTTCTTC. Its protein product is CASRRGQGAYNEQFF. Variable domain in full (rest from reference TRBV7-9 and TRBJ2-1): DTGVSQNPRHKITKRGQNVTFRCDPISEHNRLYWYRQTLGQGPEFLTYFQNEAQLEKSRLLSDRFSAERPKGSFSTLEIQRTEQGDSAMYLCASRRGQGAYNEQFFGPGTRLTVL.

CDR3 in DNA: TGTGCCAGCAGGAGAACGGGACAGACAGATACGCAGTATTTT. Encoded protein: CASRRTGQTDTQYF. J is TRBJ2-3 and V is TRBV27; TRBD1 agrees at 7 bases. The CDR3 spans 14 residues. The V segment lost 6 bases and the J segment 3 bases; nucleotides outside the gene matches: 6. CDR1 and CDR2 (germline): MNHEY, SMNVEV (reference sequence).

The chain carries TRBV11-2 and TRBJ1-2; D remains ambiguous. With 5 bases removed from V and 7 bases from J, the gap between germline ends came to 14 bases. CDR3 length equals 13 residues. Germline CDR1 SGHAT, CDR2 FQNNGV. The CDR3 here is CASSPALGSGYTF. For the CDR3, the DNA is TGTGCCAGCAGCCCCGCTCTTGGGTCTGGCTACACCTTC.

The chain employs TRBV19 and TRBJ2-1; 10 bases fit TRBD2. V lost 5 bases, J lost 6 bases, and 25 bases stayed unmatched. Germline V gene lookup returns CDR1 LNHDA and CDR2 SQIVND (reference sequence). The CDR3 is 21 residues long. CDR3 sequence reads: CASSSSDMASGGNTRVNEQFF. For the CDR3, the DNA is TGTGCCAGTAGTTCCTCGGATATGGCTAGCGGGGGTAATACTCGGGTCAATGAGCAGTTCTTC.

The chain uses TRBV2 and TRBJ2-3; D ambiguous. V lost 2 bases, J lost 4 bases, and 4 bases lay in between. The CDR3 consists of 12 residues. Germline V gene sequence: CDR1 SNHLY, CDR2 FYNNEI. CDR3 residues: CASSEPADTQYF. The CDR3 DNA reads TGTGCCAGCAGTGAACCTGCAGATACGCAGTATTTT.

The chain is built from TRBV28 and TRBJ1-5; D might be TRBD1 (5 bases). Germline CDR1 and CDR2: MDHEN and SYDVKM. The CDR3 has 13 amino acids. V dropped 7 bases and J dropped 4 bases, with 11 bases sitting between them. As DNA, the CDR3 is TGTGCCAGCATTGCAGGGTGGAATCAGCCCCAGCATTTT. It is translated as CASIAGWNQPQHF.

This chain uses TRBV7-9 with TRBJ1-1, with D unclear. The germline gives CDR1 SEHNR, CDR2 FQNEAQ (reference sequence). The V and J ends lost 7 bases and 1 base respectively, with 10 bases between them. The CDR3 has 13 amino acids. CDR3 amino acids: CASIFWGNTEAFF. The DNA of the CDR3 is TGTGCCAGCATCTTCTGGGGGAACACTGAAGCTTTCTTT.

This chain joins TRBV7-9 and TRBJ2-1; D unclear. Looked up from germline, CDR1 is SEHNR and CDR2 is FQNEAQ (reference sequence). Trimming pared 0 bases from V and 5 bases from J, leaving 8 bases between. The CDR3 is 14 residues long. For the CDR3, the DNA is TGTGCCAGCAGCTTAGCACCTTTCCACAATGAGCAGTTCTTC. This sequence encodes CASSLAPFHNEQFF.

The V and J genes are TRBV18 and TRBJ2-5, with 7 nucleotides matching TRBD1. This CDR3 contains 14 residues. With V trimmed by 1 base and J by 5 bases, 4 bases remained unmatched. Germline CDR1 and CDR2: KGHSH and LQKENI. The CDR3: CASSPQGARETQYF. CDR3 coding DNA: TGTGCCAGCTCACCACAGGGGGCCCGTGAGACCCAGTACTTC.